These T cell receptor beta chains were read from a single sample in a study of blood T cell repertoires in COVID-19. Generated by immunoSEQ multiplex PCR, the TCRdb table keeps only in-frame clones and is missing some. The table records about 280,000 clones, approximately 90% of them present only once. The sample taken for sequencing was peripheral blood. The receptor set was obtained from a woman in her forties or fifties who had recovered from COVID-19. CDR3s include the opening cysteine and the closing phenylalanine or tryptophan. Each record gives: clone size, D gene, V gene, J gene, CDR3 DNA, CDR3 protein. A D gene is named only where the DNA matches it firmly. Size is omitted from some rows. Given values are once, few, many or a class for expanded clones.

abundance: few
d_gene: -
v_gene: TRBV9
j_gene: TRBJ1-1
CDR3nt: TGTGCCAGCAGCCCGACAGGGAACACTGAAGCTTTCTTT
CDR3aa: CASSPTGNTEAFF

abundance: once
d_gene: TRBD2
v_gene: TRBV7-2
j_gene: TRBJ2-2
CDR3nt: TGTGCCAGCGGCGGGGGTATGGGGGAGCTGTTTTTT
CDR3aa: CASGGGMGELFF

abundance: once
d_gene: TRBD2
v_gene: TRBV28
j_gene: TRBJ2-7
CDR3nt: TGTGCCAGCATCCCGGGGGGTAAAGGCTCCTACGAGCAGTACTTC
CDR3aa: CASIPGGKGSYEQYF

abundance: -
d_gene: TRBD1
v_gene: TRBV7-2
j_gene: TRBJ1-1
CDR3nt: TGTGCCAGCAGCCAATTACAGGGGGCTGCTGAAGCTTTCTTT
CDR3aa: CASSQLQGAAEAFF

abundance: once
d_gene: TRBD2
v_gene: TRBV18
j_gene: TRBJ2-1
CDR3nt: TGTGCCAGCTCACCGACTAGCGGGAGTCATAATGAGCAGTTCTTC
CDR3aa: CASSPTSGSHNEQFF

abundance: -
d_gene: -
v_gene: TRBV18
j_gene: TRBJ1-2
CDR3nt: TGTGCCAGCTCTGATAGCCAGGGTCGGTCGGATGGCTACACCTTC
CDR3aa: CASSDSQGRSDGYTF

abundance: once
d_gene: -
v_gene: TRBV2
j_gene: TRBJ2-1
CDR3nt: TGTGCCAGCAAGGAGAATGAGCAGTTCTTC
CDR3aa: CASKENEQFF

abundance: -
d_gene: -
v_gene: TRBV15
j_gene: TRBJ2-3
CDR3nt: TGTGCCACCAGCAGCTCCTGGGACTCCTGGAGAGATACGCAGTATTTT
CDR3aa: CATSSSWDSWRDTQYF

abundance: few
d_gene: TRBD1
v_gene: TRBV6-2/TRBV6-3
j_gene: TRBJ1-1
CDR3nt: TGTGCCAGCAGCGCAGGGACAGGGGGAGTAAACACTGAAGCTTTCTTT
CDR3aa: CASSAGTGGVNTEAFF

abundance: few
d_gene: TRBD2
v_gene: TRBV5-1
j_gene: TRBJ2-2
CDR3nt: TGCGCCAGCAGCTTGGATACAGCGGGGACCGGGGAGCTGTTTTTT
CDR3aa: CASSLDTAGTGELFF

abundance: -
d_gene: -
v_gene: TRBV28
j_gene: TRBJ2-7
CDR3nt: TGTGCCAGCAGTTTATTGAGGCGGAGCGACTACGAGCAGTACTTC
CDR3aa: CASSLLRRSDYEQYF

abundance: -
d_gene: -
v_gene: TRBV2
j_gene: TRBJ1-1
CDR3nt: TGTGCCAGCAGTGTTACGAGGAACACTGAAGCTTTCTTT
CDR3aa: CASSVTRNTEAFF

abundance: -
d_gene: TRBD1
v_gene: TRBV19
j_gene: TRBJ1-5
CDR3nt: TGTGCCAGTAGTGCACACAGGGGGCTCACAGGCAATCAGCCCCAGCATTTT
CDR3aa: CASSAHRGLTGNQPQHF

abundance: -
d_gene: TRBD1
v_gene: TRBV5-1
j_gene: TRBJ2-3
CDR3nt: TGCGCCAGCAGCTTGGCCCCGACAGGGGGAGGCACAGATACGCAGTATTTT
CDR3aa: CASSLAPTGGGTDTQYF

abundance: -
d_gene: -
v_gene: TRBV25-1
j_gene: TRBJ1-6
CDR3nt: TGTGCCAGCAGGGGACACATCTATAATTCACCCCTCCACTTT
CDR3aa: CASRGHIYNSPLHF

abundance: -
d_gene: -
v_gene: TRBV27
j_gene: TRBJ2-3
CDR3nt: TGTGCCAGCAGTTCGGGGGGCCGACCCACAGATACGCAGTATTTT
CDR3aa: CASSSGGRPTDTQYF

abundance: once
d_gene: TRBD1
v_gene: TRBV7-9
j_gene: TRBJ2-1
CDR3nt: TGTGCCAGCAGCTTAGCGAGGACAGGCAGCAATGAGCAGTTCTTC
CDR3aa: CASSLARTGSNEQFF